Following are 24 T cell receptor beta chains from one sample sequenced in a study of human T cells and chemical hapten exposure. Time point specified: patch test 1, 2 weeks after DPC sensitization. The treatment is: therapeutic diphenylcyclopropenone sensitization with weekly scalp DPC. TCRdb re-called the RACE reads through MiXCR, storing one row per CDR3 protein. The profile shows around 110,000 distinct CDR3 sequences, over 10% of them singletons. The sample here was whole blood, taken in connection with sensitization to the hapten diphenylcyclopropenone (DPC). Receptor source: a woman aged 45-65 years with alopecia areata. Some clones in this sample may be carry-over from other donors' samples.

This clonotype showed up many times. This rearrangement joins TRBV29-1 to TRBJ2-7; D is uncertain. CDR3 size: 13 residues. Germline values: CDR1 SQVTM, CDR2 ANQGSEA. V lost 6 bases, J lost 6 bases, and 18 bases lay in between. The CDR3 DNA reads as TGCAGCGTCCAAGGGTTTACCCTTTTCGAGCAGTACTTC. This sequence encodes CSVQGFTLFEQYF.

This clonotype occurred many times. V usage is TRBV20-1 and J usage is TRBJ1-1; tentative D call: TRBD1 (6 bases). Germline CDR1 is DFQATT and CDR2 is SNEGSKA (reference sequence). Trimming pared 0 bases from V and 3 bases from J, leaving 11 bases between. The CDR3 sequence is 14 residues long. The chain's CDR3 is CSARDAQGDTEAFF. The CDR3 DNA sequence: TGCAGTGCTAGAGATGCACAGGGTGACACTGAAGCTTTCTTT.

This clonotype was recorded at least ten times. This chain connects TRBV12-3 or TRBV12-4 to TRBJ1-5; D remains ambiguous. The CDR3 totals 12 residues. V was pared by 3 bases and J by 5 bases, with 5 bases between. The CDR3 region has the DNA TGTGCCAGCAGTTTGGAGGATCAGCCCCAGCATTTT. Protein product: CASSLEDQPQHF.

The genes are TRBV3-1 and TRBJ1-4, with unresolved D. Germline loops: CDR1 LGHDT, CDR2 YNNKEL (reference sequence). This CDR3 region has 12 residues. V lost 4 bases, J lost 5 bases, and 5 bases lay in between. The CDR3 coding sequence is TGTGCCAGCAGCCTCCAAAATGAAAAACTGTTTTTT. It is translated as CASSLQNEKLFF.

The CDR3 loop is CASNQGRVTGELFF. CDR3 nucleotides: TGTGCCAGCAACCAGGGGAGGGTGACCGGGGAGCTGTTTTTT. This chain links TRBV6-2 or TRBV6-3 with TRBJ2-2, with a tentative D call TRBD2 (7 bases). The CDR3 runs to 14 residues. Trimming cost V 7 bases and J 5 bases, with 14 bases left between them. CDR1 and CDR2 from the germline V gene are MNHEY and SVGEGT.

V gene TRBV10-3 combines with J gene TRBJ1-1, with D unresolved. V gave up 4 bases and J gave up 3 bases, with 12 bases separating them. CDR1 ENHRY and CDR2 SYGVKD come from the germline V gene. The CDR3 length is 14 residues. CDR3: CAISASVRDTEAFF. CDR3 coding DNA: TGTGCCATCAGTGCCTCGGTCAGAGACACTGAAGCTTTCTTT.

The chain joins TRBV12-3 or TRBV12-4 to TRBJ2-1; D ambiguous. V lost 2 bases and J 9 bases, leaving 8 bases between the germline ends. The CDR3 contains 12 residues. The CDR3 is CASSLSIGEQFF. The CDR3 nucleotides read TGTGCCAGCAGTTTATCGATTGGTGAGCAGTTCTTC.

This clonotype was seen more than once but under ten times. V usage is TRBV25-1 and J usage is TRBJ1-2; no clear D. The CDR3 spans 16 residues. Germline V gene data show CDR1 as MGHDK and CDR2 as SYGVNS. Trimming left V 2 bases short and J 4 bases short, with 17 bases between. CDR3 nucleotides: TGTGCCAGCAGTGAAGGGTCGGCTACTCTTCTCTATGGCTACACCTTC. Translating gives CASSEGSATLLYGYTF.

This clonotype showed up just a few times. The chain is built from TRBV5-1 and TRBJ2-6; D possibly corresponds to TRBD1 (6 bases). Germline CDR1 is SGHRS and CDR2 is YFSETQ. The CDR3 sequence is 15 residues long. The ends were cut back, 4 bases at V and 3 bases at J, with 11 bases in the middle. The CDR3 sequence: CASSTGQSGANVLTF. The CDR3 nucleotides are TGCGCCAGCAGCACAGGACAGAGTGGGGCCAACGTCCTGACTTTC.

This clonotype was observed a few times. V and J are TRBV5-1 and TRBJ2-5, with TRBD2 identical over 7 bases. Germline assignment: CDR1 SGHRS and CDR2 YFSETQ. The CDR3 sequence is 16 residues long. The trim removed 1 base at V and 2 bases at J, leaving 8 bases unmatched. This chain's CDR3 is CASSLLGRGDQETQYF. CDR3 nucleotides: TGCGCCAGCAGCTTGTTAGGACGGGGGGATCAAGAGACCCAGTACTTC.

This clonotype has a handful of counts. This chain joins TRBV20-1 and TRBJ1-1; weak D call: TRBD1 (5 bases). The germline V gene has CDR1 DFQATT and CDR2 SNEGSKA (reference sequence). The CDR3 contains 14 residues. V lost 4 bases, J lost 6 bases, and 18 bases lay in between. CDR3 nucleotide sequence: TGCAGTGCTACCAGCGGGGTAGGGGTCCCTGAAGCTTTCTTT. As protein: CSATSGVGVPEAFF.

V gene TRBV9 combines with J gene TRBJ2-7; D perhaps matches TRBD2 (6 bases). Looked up from germline, CDR1 is SGDLS and CDR2 is YYNGEE. The CDR3 has 15 residues. Trimming pared 0 bases from V and 2 bases from J, leaving 12 bases between. The DNA for the CDR3 is TGTGCCAGCAGCGTAGAAGCGGGTGTCGCCTACGAGCAGTACTTC. Translation gives CASSVEAGVAYEQYF.

This clonotype was observed at least ten times. This chain joins TRBV28 and TRBJ1-1; no definite D call. V lost 1 base and J 1 base, leaving 7 bases between the germline ends. Germline CDR1 and CDR2: MDHEN and SYDVKM. This CDR3 has 14 amino acids. The CDR3 loop is CASSLYRPNTEAFF. CDR3 coding DNA: TGTGCCAGCAGTTTATACAGACCGAACACTGAAGCTTTCTTT. The full variable domain, in which reference TRBV28 and TRBJ1-1 provide the parts outside the CDR3, is DVKVTQSSRYLVKRTGEKVFLECVQDMDHENMFWYRQDPGLGLRLIYFSYDVKMKEKGDIPEGYSVSREKKERFSLILESASTNQTSMYLCASSLYRPNTEAFFGQGTRLTVV.

This clonotype was picked up a small number of times. J is TRBJ1-3 and V is TRBV25-1; D gene ambiguous. The CDR3 spans 14 residues. V shed 7 bases and J shed 0 bases, with 10 bases lying between them. Germline V gene lookup returns CDR1 MGHDK and CDR2 SYGVNS. As DNA, the CDR3 is TGTGCCAGCATGGGGATCGGCTCTGGAAACACCATATATTTT. It yields the protein CASMGIGSGNTIYF.

This clonotype was found many times. CDR3 loop: CASSVGTGTSDEQYF. The DNA of the CDR3 is TGCGCCAGCAGTGTTGGGACAGGGACGTCGGACGAGCAGTACTTC. The V and J genes are TRBV10-1 and TRBJ2-7; 9 nucleotides line up with TRBD1. Germline CDR1 is WNHNN and CDR2 is SYGVQD (reference sequence). Unmatched junction bases numbered 9, after V lost 4 bases and J lost 5 bases. The CDR3 is made up of 15 amino acids.

The chain recombines TRBV14 with TRBJ1-2; a weak D match, TRBD1 (6 bases). Trimming stripped 2 bases from V and 4 bases from J, with 14 bases between. This CDR3 spans 15 amino acids. Germline V CDR1 and CDR2: SGHDN, FVKESK. This CDR3 is CASSQTGHWIYGYTF. Written as DNA, the CDR3 is TGTGCCAGCAGCCAAACGGGACACTGGATCTATGGCTACACCTTC.

The table lists this clonotype with a few counts. The V gene is TRBV5-4, the J gene TRBJ2-7; D remains ambiguous. CDR3 length equals 14 residues. CDR1 SGHNT and CDR2 YYREEE come from the germline V gene (reference sequence). V shed 0 bases and J shed 3 bases, with 10 bases lying between them. This CDR3 reads CASSLENGFYEQYF. CDR3 coding DNA: TGTGCCAGCAGCTTGGAAAACGGATTCTACGAGCAGTACTTC. The whole variable domain, filled in from reference TRBV5-4 and TRBJ2-7, reads ETGVTQSPTHLIKTRGQQVTLRCSSQSGHNTVSWYQQALGQGPQFIFQYYREEENGRGNFPPRFSGLQFPNYSSELNVNALELDDSALYLCASSLENGFYEQYFGPGTRLTVT.

Only a few counts were recorded for this clonotype. This chain joins TRBV25-1 and TRBJ1-4, with unresolved D. This CDR3 comprises 13 residues. Between the trimmed V and J ends, which lost 6 bases and 7 bases, there was a span of 12 bases. Germline assignment: CDR1 MGHDK and CDR2 SYGVNS. The CDR3 DNA follows: TGTGCCAGCAGGCGAGCGTCTGGTGAAAAACTGTTTTTT. This translates into CASRRASGEKLFF.

This clonotype was seen repeatedly, ten times or more. The chain uses TRBV28 and TRBJ1-5; no reliable D call. The germline V gene encodes CDR1 MDHEN and CDR2 SYDVKM. The CDR3 is 11 amino acids. The V and J ends lost 3 bases and 7 bases respectively, with 4 bases between them. The CDR3, as DNA: TGTGCCAGCAGTTTTGGACAGCCCCAGCATTTT. Protein sequence: CASSFGQPQHF.

This clonotype was recorded a few times. V usage is TRBV28 and J usage is TRBJ2-4; D not certain. V gave up 6 bases and J gave up 8 bases, with 11 bases separating them. CDR1 and CDR2 from the germline V gene are MDHEN and SYDVKM. The CDR3 length is 12 residues. CDR3 in amino acids: CASSNYGYIQYF. The CDR3 bases are TGTGCCAGCAGCAATTATGGGTACATTCAGTACTTC.

The chain combines TRBV7-9 with TRBJ1-1; possibly TRBD1 for D (6 bases). The CDR3 contains 14 residues. CDR1 and CDR2 from the germline V gene are SEHNR and FQNEAQ (reference sequence). The V and J ends lost 3 bases and 4 bases respectively, with 12 bases between them. The CDR3, as DNA: TGTGCCAGCAGCTTCACAGGGATCGGCACTGAAGCTTTCTTT. Translating it yields CASSFTGIGTEAFF.

This clonotype was counted only a few times. This chain connects TRBV5-1 to TRBJ2-2; D is ambiguous. CDR1 is SGHRS and CDR2 is YFSETQ in the germline V gene. The V and J ends lost 1 base and 5 bases respectively, with 12 bases between them. The length of the CDR3 is 15 residues. The CDR3 spells CASSLTPRQTGELFF. The CDR3 coding sequence is TGCGCCAGCAGCTTGACTCCTCGTCAGACCGGGGAGCTGTTTTTT.

This clonotype was observed at least ten times. The chain employs TRBV7-6 and TRBJ1-6; D unclear. The CDR3 is made up of 16 amino acids. V lost 1 base to trimming and J lost 3 bases, with 10 bases between them. Germline loops: CDR1 SGHVS, CDR2 FNYEAQ. This CDR3 is CASSLVGGRYNSPLHF. In DNA, the CDR3 is TGTGCCAGCAGCTTAGTGGGTGGCCGCTATAATTCACCCCTCCACTTT.

This clonotype was recorded at least ten times. One end of the junction fails to match germline, which may point to a read error. This rearrangement joins TRBV11-2 to TRBJ1-5; possibly TRBD1 for D (5 bases). This CDR3 region has 15 residues. The germline V gene has CDR1 SGHAT and CDR2 FQNNGV. The CDR3: CASSLEGYSNQPQHF. The CDR3 bases are TGTGCCAGCAGCCTAGAGGGGTATAGCAATCAGCCCCAGCATTTT.